This entry features one T cell receptor (beta chain) sequence. Authors' data handling: Using reference gene primer amplification, nucleated cell counts were estimated. TCRdb's copy holds only in-frame clones and misses some; the assay was immunoSEQ multiplex PCR. The V and J calls and clone size were taken over from that table, and D and trimming were inferred from the DNA. In the table there are some 300,000 clones, roughly 88% of which are singletons. V gave up 5 bases and J gave up 5 bases, with 12 bases separating them. Germline V lookup: CDR1 KGHDR, CDR2 SFDVKD. The CDR3 loop spans 14 amino acids. These data belong to a study of blood T cell repertoires in COVID-19. Study-wide context: The samples span acute and convalescent COVID-19 from the United States, Italy and Spain. Nucleic acid was either cDNA or gDNA, and it came from T cells, B-cell-depleted T cells, or PBMCs.

The chain employs TRBV24-1 and TRBJ1-5; weak D call: TRBD1 (5 bases). Sequenced material: peripheral blood. This sequence was found in a woman younger than 45 who had recovered from COVID-19. The CDR3 region is CATSVGQDYQPQHF. The CDR3 DNA reads as TGTGCCACCAGTGTGGGGCAGGATTATCAGCCCCAGCATTTT.